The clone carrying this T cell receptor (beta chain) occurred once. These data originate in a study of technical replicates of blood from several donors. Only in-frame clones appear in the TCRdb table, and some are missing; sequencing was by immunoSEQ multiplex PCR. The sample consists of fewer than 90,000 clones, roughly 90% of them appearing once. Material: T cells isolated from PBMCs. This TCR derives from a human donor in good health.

CDR3: CASSLVAGRLNTEAFF. In DNA, the CDR3 is TGTGCCAGCAGCTTAGTAGCTGGCAGATTGAACACTGAAGCTTTCTTT. This chain connects TRBV11-2 to TRBJ1-1; no firm D call. The V end lost 1 base, the J end lost 0 bases, and 12 bases lay between the germline ends. The CDR3 loop spans 16 amino acids. Germline V CDR1 and CDR2: SGHAT, FQNNGV.